This T cell receptor (beta chain) derives from a study of blood T cell repertoires in COVID-19 (dated by TCRdb to 2020 to 2021). Turning to the overall study: Samples from collaborators originated in the United States, Italy and Spain and spanned both the acute and convalescent phases of COVID-19. The dataset comprised deeply sampled blood TCRbeta repertoires from subjects exposed to, actively infected with, or recovered from COVID-19. Samples were obtained from the ongoing ImmuneRACE study (first 160 participants) and from 1,000 to 1,500 subjects provided by 6 global collaborators. The repertoires were released in a freely available public database meant as a resource for research on the immune response to SARS-CoV-2. A de-identified subject ID, COVID-19 status, age in years and sex were almost always included in the sample metadata. The material from the prospective study consisted of cDNA or gDNA derived from T cells, B-cell-depleted T cells, or PBMCs. Where HLA class I and class II types were available, the types were taken from metadata supplied by the sample provider, not from assay-based typing. On the study overall, not on this receptor specifically: The quantity of clinical and demographic metadata differed by source and by participant and was supplied without curation.

Whole blood was collected in K2EDTA tubes by collaborating institutions according to the institutions' own protocols. For TCRbeta analysis, collaborators shipped samples in one of three forms: frozen whole blood, isolated PBMCs, or DNA extracted from either of those sample types. The immunoSEQ Assay, a bias-controlled multiplex PCR, was used to amplify TCRbeta CDR3 regions from genomic DNA. As for the original processing: The number of nucleated cells in each sample was estimated from the amplification of reference gene primers within the assay. Sequence reads were collapsed and filtered to measure the absolute abundance of every unique TCRbeta CDR3 rearrangement. Productive Simpson clonality was computed per sample as the square root of Simpson's diversity index over productive rearrangements. In its TCRdb copy, this immuneACCESS table keeps in-frame sequences only and misses some clones. Where compared with another copy, unresolved V genes explain less than half of these, and the others have no known cause. For V, J and clone size, that table is used; D and trimming come from the DNA. The sample table shows roughly 120,000 clones, and about 85% are seen once. The ten biggest clones cover under 2.5% of the sample.

Reading the germline V gene gives CDR1 SNHLY and CDR2 FYNNEI. From cysteine to phenylalanine, the CDR3 is 16 amino acids long. CDR3 DNA only is kept here, 48 bases in frame from base 1. Trimming removed 6 bases from V and 0 bases from J; the gene matches leave 8 bases unexplained. This clone was observed once. This receptor's antigen is unknown. Nothing much larger sits one base from this clone, and base qualities are not available. This sequence was found in a man aged 65-85 years with acute or convalescent COVID-19. This sequence uses TRBV2 and TRBJ1-3; 7 bases in the middle match TRBD1. Material for sequencing was peripheral blood. The CDR3 region has the sequence CASSPNRGGSGNTIYF. The DNA sequence is as follows: TGTGCCAGCAGCCCGAACAGGGGCGGCTCTGGAAACACCATATATTTT.